This is a list of T cell receptor beta chains from one sample in a study of T cells in Graves' hyperthyroidism and ophthalmopathy. TCRdb redid the calling of the multiplex PCR reads with MiXCR, one entry per CDR3 protein. The sample lists about 840,000 distinct CDR3 sequences; more than 30% were seen once. The sequenced material came from blood. These receptors all come from a man aged 18-30 years with Graves' hyperthyroidism. CDR3s include the opening cysteine and the closing phenylalanine or tryptophan. The D gene is left open where the match is weak. The listing skips clone size in some rows; elsewhere it reads once, few, many or a size class.

clone size	V gene	J gene	D gene	CDR3 protein	CDR3 DNA
NA	TRBV7-8	TRBJ1-5	NA	CASSTRGEGNQPQHF	TGTGCCAGCAGCACTAGGGGTGAGGGGAATCAGCCCCAGCATTTT
NA	TRBV9	TRBJ2-7	NA	CASARPGYEQYF	TGTGCCAGCGCGAGGCCAGGCTACGAGCAGTACTTC
few	TRBV7-2	TRBJ2-7	NA	CASSLVVGWAGSYEQYF	TGTGCCAGCAGCTTAGTCGTTGGGTGGGCAGGGAGCTACGAGCAGTACTTC
few	TRBV2	TRBJ1-4	NA	CASISGLFEKLFF	TGTGCCAGCATTTCTGGCCTCTTTGAAAAACTGTTTTTT
NA	TRBV15	TRBJ1-4	TRBD1	CATSRGTGREKLFF	TGTGCCACCAGCAGGGGGACAGGGCGTGAAAAACTGTTTTTT
NA	TRBV19	TRBJ1-6	TRBD1	CASRTRGPNSPLHF	TGTGCCAGTAGGACCAGGGGGCCTAATTCACCCCTCCACTTT
NA	TRBV7-6	TRBJ2-7	TRBD2	CASSQAPPGTSAYEQYF	TGTGCCAGCAGCCAAGCACCCCCCGGGACTAGCGCGTACGAGCAGTACTTC
NA	TRBV5-4	TRBJ2-7	NA	CASSHFGDEQYF	TGTGCCAGCAGCCACTTTGGGGACGAGCAGTACTTC
many	TRBV20-1	TRBJ2-7	NA	CSAHHYEQYF	TGCAGTGCCCACCACTACGAGCAGTACTTC
once	TRBV2	TRBJ2-5	NA	CARGGTAQETQYF	TGTGCTAGAGGAGGGACAGCCCAAGAGACCCAGTACTTC
NA	TRBV2	TRBJ1-1	TRBD1	CARWDRVGTEAFF	TGTGCCAGGTGGGACAGGGTGGGCACTGAAGCTTTCTTT
NA	TRBV7-6	TRBJ2-7	TRBD2	CASRTGLAGGEQYF	TGTGCCAGCAGGACGGGACTAGCGGGGGGCGAGCAGTACTTC
NA	TRBV7-9	TRBJ1-3	NA	CASSWDTIYF	TGTGCCAGCAGTTGGGACACCATATATTTT
few	TRBV7-2	TRBJ1-4	NA	CASSLVPWEKLFF	TGTGCCAGCAGTTTAGTTCCGTGGGAAAAACTGTTTTTT
many	TRBV7-8	TRBJ2-7	TRBD1	CASSFLSGGAYEQYF	TGTGCCAGCAGCTTTCTCTCAGGGGGCGCCTACGAGCAGTACTTC
many	TRBV29-1	TRBJ1-3	NA	CSVDEARNTIYF	TGCAGCGTTGACGAGGCCCGAAACACCATATATTTT
many	TRBV20-1	TRBJ1-4	NA	CSARDGHGEKLFF	TGCAGTGCTAGAGATGGACATGGTGAAAAACTGTTTTTT
NA	TRBV19	TRBJ2-1	NA	CASGLSSYNEQFF	TGTGCCAGTGGGCTGAGCTCCTACAATGAGCAGTTCTTC
few	TRBV13	TRBJ2-7	NA	CASSLGWGEASYEQYF	TGTGCCAGCAGCTTAGGCTGGGGGGAAGCCTCCTACGAGCAGTACTTC
NA	TRBV2	TRBJ2-5	NA	CASSQPSLRETQYF	TGTGCCAGCAGCCAACCGTCTTTAAGGGAGACCCAGTACTTC
NA	TRBV7-2	TRBJ1-4	NA	CASRIAGQADEKLFF	TGCGCCAGCAGGATCGCGGGGCAGGCAGATGAAAAACTGTTTTTT
many	TRBV10-2	TRBJ2-7	TRBD1	CASRDRGYEQYF	TGCGCCAGCAGGGACAGGGGTTACGAGCAGTACTTC
NA	TRBV9	TRBJ2-2	NA	CASSAGSSHTGELFF	TGTGCCAGCAGCGCAGGGAGTTCCCACACCGGGGAGCTGTTTTTT
NA	TRBV9	TRBJ2-7	NA	CASSVAAQGGSSEQYF	TGTGCCAGCAGCGTAGCGGCACAGGGTGGGTCCTCCGAGCAGTACTTC
NA	TRBV7-2	TRBJ2-5	NA	CASSSRLEEAQYF	TGTGCCAGCAGCTCCCGACTAGAAGAGGCCCAGTACTTC
NA	TRBV7-8	TRBJ2-7	TRBD1	CASSLPGGKYEQYF	TGTGCCAGCAGCTTACCAGGGGGCAAGTACGAGCAGTACTTC
few	TRBV9	TRBJ2-7	NA	CASSPSVGHYEQYF	TGTGCCAGCAGCCCCTCCGTCGGCCACTACGAGCAGTACTTC
NA	TRBV6-1	TRBJ1-1	NA	CASILSRDTEAFF	TGTGCCAGCATCCTTTCCAGGGACACTGAAGCTTTCTTT
few	TRBV7-6	TRBJ2-2	TRBD1	CASRLTGGGTGELFF	TGTGCCAGCAGACTTACAGGGGGCGGGACCGGGGAGCTGTTTTTT
many	TRBV10-2	TRBJ1-4	NA	CASSDRAYEKLFF	TGCGCCAGCAGTGACAGGGCCTATGAAAAACTGTTTTTT
many	TRBV20-1	TRBJ2-5	NA	CSARSGQETQYF	TGCAGTGCTAGGTCGGGCCAAGAGACCCAGTACTTC
NA	TRBV7-8	TRBJ2-5	TRBD2	CASSAAGGRDTQYF	TGTGCCAGCAGCGCAGCGGGGGGGAGGGATACCCAGTACTTC
many	TRBV7-9	TRBJ1-3	NA	CASSFPSSLGNTIYF	TGTGCCAGCAGCTTTCCCTCCTCGTTGGGAAACACCATATATTTT
NA	TRBV11-2	TRBJ2-7	TRBD1	CASSFLRHRGYEQYF	TGTGCCAGCAGCTTTCTGAGGCACAGGGGCTACGAGCAGTACTTC
many	TRBV19	TRBJ2-7	TRBD1	CASSPGQVSYEQYF	TGTGCCAGCAGCCCTGGACAGGTGTCCTACGAGCAGTACTTC
many	TRBV19	TRBJ2-7	NA	CASSIRVSNYEQYF	TGTGCCAGTAGTATTCGGGTTTCGAACTACGAGCAGTACTTC
NA	TRBV24-1	TRBJ2-7	NA	CATSEQRDSSYEQYF	TGTGCCACCAGTGAACAGCGGGACAGTTCCTACGAGCAGTACTTC
NA	TRBV2	TRBJ1-5	NA	CASSDDGRPASNQPQHF	TGTGCCAGCAGTGATGATGGGCGGCCTGCTAGCAATCAGCCCCAGCATTTT